This record covers a single T cell receptor beta chain. Its antigen is not known. This entry belongs to a study of cytomegalovirus exposure and HLA in healthy donors. Findings and caveats of the study: Cytomegalovirus association was assigned to under 200 TCR beta chains.

The repertoire was sequenced with immunoSEQ multiplex PCR; TCRdb's copy has only in-frame clones and lacks some. The sample has some 140,000 clones; roughly nine tenths are singletons. The trim removed 7 bases at V and 5 bases at J, leaving 15 bases unmatched. Per germline, CDR1 MDHEN and CDR2 SYDVKM. The CDR3 covers 16 residues. Source material: PBMCs. This rearrangement joins TRBV28 to TRBJ1-2, with TRBD1 matching 8 bases. The clonotype originates from a man aged 18-30 years in good health and CMV-seronegative. The CDR3 DNA sequence: TGTGCCAGCAACTTCCATCCCAGGGGGCCATGGTATGGCTACACCTTC. It yields the protein CASNFHPRGPWYGYTF.